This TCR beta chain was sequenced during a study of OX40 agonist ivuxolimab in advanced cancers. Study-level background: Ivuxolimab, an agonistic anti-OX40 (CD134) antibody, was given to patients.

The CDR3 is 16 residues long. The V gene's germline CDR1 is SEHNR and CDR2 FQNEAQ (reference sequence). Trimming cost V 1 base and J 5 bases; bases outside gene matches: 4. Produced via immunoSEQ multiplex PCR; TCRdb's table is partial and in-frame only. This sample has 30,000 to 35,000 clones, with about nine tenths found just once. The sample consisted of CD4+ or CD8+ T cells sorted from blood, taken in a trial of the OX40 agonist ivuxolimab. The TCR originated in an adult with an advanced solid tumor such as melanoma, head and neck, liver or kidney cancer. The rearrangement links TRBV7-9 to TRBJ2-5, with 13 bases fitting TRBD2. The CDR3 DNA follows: TGTGCCAGCAGCTTAGGGACTAGCGGGAGTTGGGAGACCCAGTACTTC. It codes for CASSLGTSGSWETQYF.